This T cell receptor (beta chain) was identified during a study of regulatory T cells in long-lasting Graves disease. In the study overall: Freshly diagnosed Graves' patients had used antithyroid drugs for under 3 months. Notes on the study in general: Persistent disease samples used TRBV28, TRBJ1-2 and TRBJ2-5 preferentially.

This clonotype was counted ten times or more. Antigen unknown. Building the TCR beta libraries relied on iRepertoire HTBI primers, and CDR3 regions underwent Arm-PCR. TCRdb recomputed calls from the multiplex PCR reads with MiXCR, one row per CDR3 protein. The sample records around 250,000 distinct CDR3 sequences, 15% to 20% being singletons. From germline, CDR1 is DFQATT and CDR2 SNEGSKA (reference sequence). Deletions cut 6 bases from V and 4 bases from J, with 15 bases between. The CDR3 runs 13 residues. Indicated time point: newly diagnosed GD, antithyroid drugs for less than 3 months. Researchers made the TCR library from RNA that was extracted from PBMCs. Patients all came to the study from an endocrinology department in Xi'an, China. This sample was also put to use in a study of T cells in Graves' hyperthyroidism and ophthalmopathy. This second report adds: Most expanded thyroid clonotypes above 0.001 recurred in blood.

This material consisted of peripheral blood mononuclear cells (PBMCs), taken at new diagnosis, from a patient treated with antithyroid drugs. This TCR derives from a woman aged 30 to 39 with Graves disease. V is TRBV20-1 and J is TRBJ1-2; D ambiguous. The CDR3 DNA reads TGCAGTGCCGCCGGCCGAGCTGGCTATGGCTACACCTTC. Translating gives CSAAGRAGYGYTF.